This record concerns one T cell receptor (beta chain) sequence. Antigen unknown. This sample is part of a study of PD-1 blockade in classical Hodgkin lymphoma. Overall study results and limits: Similar baseline diversity was found in complete responders and newly diagnosed patients. Healthy donors were reported to have higher baseline TCR diversity than newly diagnosed patients.

Patients all relapsed after autologous stem cell transplantation, and there was variation in brentuximab vedotin exposure. The CDR3 length is 13 residues. V was cut by 3 bases and J by 7 bases, with 13 bases left in between. Germline lookup yields CDR1 MNHNS and CDR2 SASEGT. Using immunoSEQ multiplex PCR, the repertoire was profiled, and TCRdb retains in-frame clones only, with some absent. The sample carries tens of thousands of clones, around 86% recorded once. The clonotype originates from a human donor with classical Hodgkin lymphoma. The chain employs TRBV6-1 and TRBJ2-7, with no clear D. Here the sequenced sample was peripheral blood mononuclear cells (PBMCs), taken at baseline. The CDR3 spells CASSDKGSGEQYF. The CDR3 bases are TGTGCCAGCAGTGATAAGGGTTCTGGGGAGCAGTACTTC.